A single sample gave rise to the 21 T cell receptor beta chains below, sequenced in a study of graft-versus-host responses after intestinal transplantation. For these receptors, no antigen is known. Only in-frame clones appear in the TCRdb table, and some are missing; sequencing was by immunoSEQ multiplex PCR. The sample has over 100,000 clones, about 95% seen once; the top ten hold over 2.5%. This specimen was unstimulated CD8+ T cells sorted from spleen or lymph node cells, taken before intestinal transplant. Every receptor here comes from a human donor who received an intestinal transplant.

V and J are TRBV7-8 and TRBJ2-5; 7 positions match TRBD1. V gave up 1 base and J gave up 2 bases; unmatched junction bases: 4. From germline, CDR1 is SGHVS and CDR2 FQNEAQ. The length of the CDR3 is 15 residues. As DNA, the CDR3 is TGTGCCAGCAGCTTAGATCCGGACAGGCAAGAGACCCAGTACTTC. Its protein product is CASSLDPDRQETQYF.

J is TRBJ2-3 and V is TRBV15, with D maybe TRBD2 (6 bases). CDR1 is LNHNV and CDR2 is YYDKDF in the germline V gene (reference sequence). The V end lost 1 base, the J end lost 2 bases, and 16 bases lay between the germline ends. The CDR3 is made up of 17 amino acids. The CDR3 DNA follows: TGTGCCACCAGCAGAGGGGACTCACCACAAAACACAGATACGCAGTATTTT. Translation gives CATSRGDSPQNTDTQYF.

The chain links TRBV7-2 to TRBJ2-7, with 9 bases aligning to TRBD2. Germline CDR1 reads SGHTA; CDR2 reads FQGNSA. Trimming cost V 5 bases and J 3 bases; bases outside gene matches: 11. CDR3 length: 16 amino acids. CDR3 region: CASSPPLGTSYYEQYF. The CDR3 nucleotides read TGTGCCAGCAGCCCCCCACTGGGGACTAGCTACTACGAGCAGTACTTC.

The sample holds one count of this clone. The chain recombines TRBV30 with TRBJ1-1, with D perhaps TRBD1 (6 bases). CDR1 and CDR2 (germline): GTSNPN, SVGIG (reference sequence). The CDR3 contains 12 residues. The CDR3 bases are TGTGCTGGGGGGGCCTATGACACTGAAGCTTTCTTT. This gives the protein CAGGAYDTEAFF.

The chain links TRBV5-4 to TRBJ2-7, with a tentative D call TRBD1 (5 bases). Germline V gene sequence: CDR1 SGHNT, CDR2 YYREEE (reference sequence). This CDR3 contains 16 residues. V gave up 0 bases and J gave up 3 bases, with 16 bases separating them. DNA for the CDR3: TGTGCCAGCAGCTTGGACGGGCAGGGTTACGTCTACGAGCAGTACTTC. It yields the protein CASSLDGQGYVYEQYF.

The chain couples TRBV9 to TRBJ2-5, with D unclear. V gave up 0 bases and J gave up 4 bases, with 7 bases separating them. Germline V gene sequence: CDR1 SGDLS, CDR2 YYNGEE. This CDR3 comprises 13 residues. Here the CDR3 DNA reads TGTGCCAGCAGCGTAGCGGTAAGAGAGACCCAGTACTTC. This encodes CASSVAVRETQYF.

CDR3: CAWSHNRQTRQGRDNQPQHF. CDR3 bases: TGTGCCTGGAGCCACAACCGACAGACCCGACAGGGACGGGACAATCAGCCCCAGCATTTT. This rearrangement joins TRBV30 to TRBJ1-5; 7 bases fit TRBD1. The CDR3 loop spans 20 amino acids. The trim removed 3 bases at V and 3 bases at J, leaving 23 bases unmatched. Germline values: CDR1 GTSNPN, CDR2 SVGIG (reference sequence).

The chain couples TRBV4-2 to TRBJ2-7; D gene uncertain. CDR1 and CDR2 (germline): LGHNA, YNFKEQ. The CDR3 contains 12 residues. Trimming removed 1 base at V and 4 bases at J, with 5 bases between. The CDR3: CASSQGGYEQYF. The CDR3 DNA is TGTGCCAGCAGCCAAGGCGGATACGAGCAGTACTTC.

This chain uses TRBV7-8 with TRBJ2-7; D is uncertain. This CDR3 has 12 amino acids. Germline V gene data show CDR1 as SGHVS and CDR2 as FQNEAQ. Trimming cost V 3 bases and J 9 bases, with 12 bases left between them. CDR3 protein: CASSFYTIRQYF. CDR3 nucleotide sequence: TGTGCCAGCAGCTTTTATACCATCAGGCAGTACTTC.

J is TRBJ2-3 and V is TRBV28; D possibly matches TRBD1 or TRBD2 (5 bases each). Germline-derived CDR1 and CDR2 are MDHEN and SYDVKM. V was clipped by 3 bases and J by 6 bases, with 16 bases between them. This CDR3 comprises 15 residues. In nucleotides, the CDR3 is TGTGCCAGCAGTTTTGTAGGGACGCCGAGTGATACGCAGTATTTT. Protein sequence: CASSFVGTPSDTQYF.

The rearrangement uses TRBV10-2 and TRBJ2-1; TRBD2 aligns across 7 bases. Germline CDR1 is WSHSY and CDR2 is SAAADI. J lost 1 base, V lost 11 bases, and 8 bases had no gene match. This CDR3 is built from 14 residues. The CDR3 is CAARDGGSYNEQFF. CDR3 nucleotide sequence: TGCGCCGCCCGAGACGGGGGGTCCTACAATGAGCAGTTCTTC.

This CDR3 reads CASSFFGAKDRPQHF. CDR3 in DNA: TGTGCCAGCAGTTTCTTTGGAGCGAAGGACCGGCCCCAGCATTTT. This chain uses TRBV28 with TRBJ1-5; D gene ambiguous. V shed 3 bases and J shed 9 bases, with 18 bases lying between them. The CDR3 is 15 amino acids. Germline CDR1 and CDR2: MDHEN and SYDVKM.

The rearrangement uses TRBV19 and TRBJ2-5; D gene ambiguous. CDR1 and CDR2 (germline): LNHDA, SQIVND (reference sequence). The CDR3 has 13 residues. The V gene lost 5 bases and the J gene lost 0 bases, with 7 bases spanning the gap. CDR3: CASSPENQETQYF. The CDR3 DNA sequence: TGTGCCAGTAGTCCGGAAAACCAAGAGACCCAGTACTTC.

This chain uses TRBV4-2 with TRBJ2-5; D remains ambiguous. The better agreement between TRBJ2-7 and the DNA end casts doubt on the J call. Germline CDR1 and CDR2: LGHNA and YNFKEQ. The CDR3 is 15 amino acids. CDR3 coding DNA: TGTGCCAGCAGCCAAGAGCGTTACAAGGTCTACGAGCAGTACTTC. Translation gives CASSQERYKVYEQYF.

The rearrangement joins TRBV14 to TRBJ1-2; weak D call: TRBD1 (5 bases). V was cut by 0 bases and J by 8 bases, with 13 bases left in between. The CDR3 has 14 residues. Per germline, CDR1 SGHDN and CDR2 FVKESK. The CDR3 bases are TGTGCCAGCAGCCAAGACTTGGGGGTCTGGGGCTACACCTTC. Translated, it gives CASSQDLGVWGYTF. The whole variable domain, filled in from reference TRBV14 and TRBJ1-2, reads EAGVTQFPSHSVIEKGQTVTLRCDPISGHDNLYWYRRVMGKEIKFLLHFVKESKQDESGMPNNRFLAERTGGTYSTLKVQPAELEDSGVYFCASSQDLGVWGYTFGSGTRLTVV.

Only one count was recorded for this clone. J is TRBJ2-7 and V is TRBV28; no firm D call. Germline CDR1 and CDR2: MDHEN and SYDVKM. The V end was cut by 1 base, the J end by 6 bases, with 10 bases between. CDR3 size: 13 residues. The CDR3 is CASSLSVIAEQYF. The CDR3 DNA reads TGTGCCAGCAGTTTATCCGTTATCGCCGAGCAGTACTTC.

The V gene is TRBV27, the J gene TRBJ2-7, with 8 nucleotides matching TRBD2. The V segment lost 3 bases and the J segment 2 bases; nucleotides outside the gene matches: 6. The CDR3 loop spans 15 amino acids. Germline V gene data show CDR1 as MNHEY and CDR2 as SMNVEV (reference sequence). DNA of the CDR3: TGTGCCAGCAGTTTTAGCGGGATCCCAACCTACGAGCAGTACTTC. Protein product: CASSFSGIPTYEQYF.

V gene TRBV13 combines with J gene TRBJ2-7; D possibly corresponds to TRBD2 (5 bases). V was clipped by 3 bases and J by 2 bases, with 11 bases between them. CDR3 length: 14 residues. Germline-derived CDR1 and CDR2 are PRHDT and FYEKMQ (reference sequence). This CDR3 reads CASSFTAATYEQYF. The CDR3 nucleotides are TGTGCCAGCAGCTTTACAGCGGCGACCTACGAGCAGTACTTC.

The V gene is TRBV14, the J gene TRBJ2-3; no firm D call. The CDR3 sequence is 16 residues long. Per germline, CDR1 SGHDN and CDR2 FVKESK. Trimming removed 0 bases from V and 1 base from J, with 11 bases in between. CDR3 DNA sequence: TGTGCCAGCAGCCAAGATAGCCTAGTGGGCACAGATACGCAGTATTTT. Its protein is CASSQDSLVGTDTQYF. Variable domain in full (rest from reference TRBV14 and TRBJ2-3): EAGVTQFPSHSVIEKGQTVTLRCDPISGHDNLYWYRRVMGKEIKFLLHFVKESKQDESGMPNNRFLAERTGGTYSTLKVQPAELEDSGVYFCASSQDSLVGTDTQYFGPGTRLTVL.

This clone occurred once. The gene calls are TRBV15 and TRBJ1-1; no clear D. Looked up from germline, CDR1 is LNHNV and CDR2 is YYDKDF (reference sequence). Trimming stripped 2 bases from V and 5 bases from J, with 9 bases between. The CDR3 length is 13 residues. CDR3 nucleotides: TGTGCCACCAGCAGAAATGGAGTGACTGAAGCTTTCTTT. Residues: CATSRNGVTEAFF.

The chain employs TRBV27 and TRBJ1-1; TRBD1 aligns across 8 bases. The CDR3 length is 15 residues. V shed 5 bases and J 4 bases; nucleotides not matched to a gene: 9. Per germline, CDR1 MNHEY and CDR2 SMNVEV (reference sequence). The CDR3 DNA reads as TGTGCCAGCAGTCAAGGACAGGGCATGCCCACTGAAGCTTTCTTT. This codes for CASSQGQGMPTEAFF.